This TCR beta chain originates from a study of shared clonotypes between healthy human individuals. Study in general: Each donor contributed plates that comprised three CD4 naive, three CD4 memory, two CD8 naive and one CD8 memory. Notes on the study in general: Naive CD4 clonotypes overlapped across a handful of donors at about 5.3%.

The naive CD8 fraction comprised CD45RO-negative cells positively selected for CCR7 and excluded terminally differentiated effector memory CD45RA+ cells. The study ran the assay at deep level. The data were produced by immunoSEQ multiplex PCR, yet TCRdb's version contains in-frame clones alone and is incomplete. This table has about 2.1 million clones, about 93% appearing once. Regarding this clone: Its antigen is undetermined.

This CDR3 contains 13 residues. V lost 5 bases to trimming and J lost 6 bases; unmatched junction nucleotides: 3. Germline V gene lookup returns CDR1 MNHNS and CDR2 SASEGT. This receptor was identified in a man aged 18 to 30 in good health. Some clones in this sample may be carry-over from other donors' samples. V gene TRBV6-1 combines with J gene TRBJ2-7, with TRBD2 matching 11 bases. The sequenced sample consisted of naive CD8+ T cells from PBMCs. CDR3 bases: TGTGCCAGCAGTCCGGGACTAGCGGCCGAGCAGTACTTC. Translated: CASSPGLAAEQYF.